This T cell receptor (beta chain) was captured by sequencing in a study of blood T cell repertoires in COVID-19. Turning to the study itself: The samples span acute and convalescent COVID-19 from the United States, Italy and Spain. PBMCs, B-cell-depleted T cells, or T cells provided the cDNA or gDNA that made up the material.

CDR3 length equals 17 residues. Germline V gene data show CDR1 as LGHDT and CDR2 as YNNKEL (reference sequence). J gave up 4 bases and V 3 bases, and 12 bases lay outside the gene matches. Enrollees, about 18 to 90 years old, lived in 20 to 25 US areas. Assignment of participants to cohorts was predicated upon participant-reported clinical history. Clones were read by immunoSEQ multiplex PCR, and TCRdb kept only the in-frame ones, dropping some. The sample has approximately 470,000 clones; roughly nine tenths are singletons. The sequencing sample was made of PBMCs or T cells enriched from blood (not recorded which). The receptor was isolated from a young woman who had recovered from COVID-19. The genes are TRBV3-1 (or the pseudogene TRBV3-2) and TRBJ2-5; 9 bases align to TRBD2. The DNA of the CDR3 is TGTGCCAGCAGCCAGGGGACTAGCATCACCGGTTTAGAGACCCAGTACTTC. It yields the protein CASSQGTSITGLETQYF.